A single sample is the source of the 17 T cell receptor beta chains below, sequenced in a study of human T cells and chemical hapten exposure. Time point in this sample: patch test 2, 6 weeks after DPC sensitization. Treatment reported: therapeutic diphenylcyclopropenone sensitization with weekly scalp DPC. TCRdb processed the RACE reads anew with MiXCR; each CDR3 protein has one entry. The sample carries about 81,000 distinct CDR3 sequences, roughly a tenth recorded once. The sequences come from whole blood, collected in connection with sensitization to the hapten diphenylcyclopropenone (DPC). The receptors were gathered from a young woman with alopecia areata. Some clones in this sample may be carry-over from other donors' samples.

The genes are TRBV5-1 and TRBJ2-3; no clear D gene. V was cut by 4 bases and J by 5 bases, with 8 bases left in between. This CDR3 comprises 12 residues. From germline, CDR1 is SGHRS and CDR2 YFSETQ. The CDR3 protein is CASSPYGDTQYF. CDR3 DNA: TGCGCCAGCAGCCCCTACGGAGATACGCAGTATTTT.

This clonotype was found many times. J is TRBJ2-1 and V is TRBV29-1; tentatively, D is TRBD2 (6 bases). The CDR3 is 12 residues long. Trimming removed 6 bases from V and 6 bases from J, with 12 bases in between. Germline loops: CDR1 SQVTM, CDR2 ANQGSEA. The chain's CDR3 is CSVLSGSNEQFF. CDR3 nucleotide sequence: TGCAGCGTGCTTAGCGGCTCCAATGAGCAGTTCTTC.

This clonotype was counted at least ten times. The CDR3 sequence is CASSPSAPGGRDQPQHF. DNA of the CDR3: TGTGCCAGCTCACCGTCCGCTCCAGGGGGCCGTGATCAGCCCCAGCATTTT. The chain uses TRBV18 and TRBJ1-5, with 8 bases fitting TRBD1. This CDR3 spans 17 amino acids. Germline V CDR1 and CDR2: KGHSH, LQKENI. V lost 3 bases to trimming and J lost 5 bases; unmatched junction nucleotides: 12.

The gene calls are TRBV6-7 and TRBJ1-6, with D hard to call. TRBV6-7 is an ORF; its function is uncertain. V was clipped by 6 bases and J by 6 bases, with 21 bases between them. This CDR3 contains 17 residues. CDR3 sequence reads: CASRLLLDPAPNSPLHF. DNA of the CDR3: TGTGCCAGCAGATTACTACTCGATCCAGCCCCTAATTCACCCCTCCACTTT.

This clonotype was picked up many times. The chain employs TRBV28 and TRBJ2-7; 8 nucleotides match TRBD2. J gave up 2 bases and V 4 bases, and 7 bases lay outside the gene matches. The CDR3 covers 15 residues. Germline loops: CDR1 MDHEN, CDR2 SYDVKM. This CDR3 reads CASSSGGGRTYEQYF. CDR3 bases: TGTGCCAGCAGTTCCGGCGGGGGGCGAACCTACGAGCAGTACTTC.

In DNA form, the CDR3 reads TGTGCCAGCACCTATGCAGGCGGGACTAGCGTGTCCGAGCAGTACTTC. Encoded protein: CASTYAGGTSVSEQYF. The rearrangement joins TRBV12-3 or TRBV12-4 to TRBJ2-7, with 10 bases matching TRBD2. After removal of 7 bases from V and 6 bases from J, the junction contained 15 bases not matched to a gene. This CDR3 is 16 amino acids long.

Only a few counts were recorded for this clonotype. CDR3 DNA sequence: TGCAGCATAACCCGAGAGGGGCAAGCTTTCTTT. Amino acid sequence: CSITREGQAFF. The chain employs TRBV29-1 and TRBJ1-1, with D possibly being TRBD1 (5 bases). CDR3 size: 11 residues. Germline CDR1 is SQVTM and CDR2 is ANQGSEA. The germline V and J ends were trimmed by 8 bases and 9 bases, with 16 bases remaining between them.

The chain has TRBV20-1 and TRBJ1-1; maybe TRBD1 (6 bases). The germline V and J ends were trimmed by 3 bases and 3 bases, with 17 bases remaining between them. This CDR3 spans 15 amino acids. CDR1 is DFQATT, CDR2 SNEGSKA, per germline (reference sequence). CDR3 in amino acids: CSARDTGTLYTEAFF. The CDR3 DNA reads as TGCAGTGCTAGGGACACCGGGACACTATACACTGAAGCTTTCTTT.

This clonotype was observed at least ten times. The chain recombines TRBV11-1 with TRBJ2-1; 8 bases line up with TRBD1. The J segment lost 5 bases and the V segment lost 5 bases, leaving 14 bases of the junction unmatched. The CDR3 loop spans 17 amino acids. Germline CDR1 is SGHAT and CDR2 is FQDESV (reference sequence). For the CDR3, the DNA is TGTGCCAGCAGCCCCACCAGGAGGGGGACAGGTAACAATGAGCAGTTCTTC. Translating it yields CASSPTRRGTGNNEQFF.

This clonotype was recorded many times. This chain links TRBV6-2 or TRBV6-3 with TRBJ2-1, with 7 bases lining up with TRBD2. V shed 3 bases and J 8 bases; nucleotides not matched to a gene: 7. CDR1 and CDR2 (germline): MNHEY, SVGEGT. This CDR3 is built from 14 residues. The CDR3 here is CASSYVGGGYEQFF. CDR3 coding DNA: TGTGCCAGCAGTTATGTGGGGGGAGGGTATGAGCAGTTCTTC.

This clonotype occurred many times. The CDR3 nucleotides are TGTGCCAGCAGCAACTACGCCCCAGGGGCCGCTACTGGAAACACCATATATTTT. Amino acid sequence: CASSNYAPGAATGNTIYF. The chain uses TRBV5-4 and TRBJ1-3; perhaps TRBD1 as D (6 bases). Germline CDR1 SGHNT, CDR2 YYREEE (reference sequence). Trimming removed 4 bases from V and 2 bases from J, with 22 bases in between. This CDR3 comprises 18 residues.

This clonotype was observed a few times. This chain uses TRBV10-2 with TRBJ1-4; D gene unclear. V dropped 11 bases and J dropped 8 bases, with 18 bases sitting between them. This CDR3 has 13 amino acids. Germline V gives CDR1 WSHSY, CDR2 SAAADI. CDR3 protein: CACRLTEKEKLFF. CDR3 DNA sequence: TGCGCCTGTAGACTTACGGAGAAGGAAAAACTGTTTTTT.

This clonotype was counted at least ten times. The rearrangement links TRBV12-3 or TRBV12-4 to TRBJ2-2; D ambiguous. There are 15 residues in the CDR3. Trimming stripped 5 bases from V and 1 base from J, with 11 bases between. For the CDR3, the DNA is TGTGCCAGCAGTCCGCAGCCAGTGAACACCGGGGAGCTGTTTTTT. It yields the protein CASSPQPVNTGELFF.

This clonotype was found many times. The chain uses TRBV29-1 and TRBJ2-1, with D unresolved. Germline CDR1 reads SQVTM; CDR2 reads ANQGSEA. The V and J ends lost 1 base and 2 bases respectively, with 12 bases between them. This CDR3 is 15 amino acids long. CDR3 protein: CSVEADQLTYNEQFF. CDR3 coding DNA: TGCAGCGTTGAAGCCGACCAGCTCACCTACAATGAGCAGTTCTTC.

Ten or more counts support this clonotype. The J gene is TRBJ2-7, the V gene TRBV20-1, with TRBD2 matching over 8 bases. The CDR3 spans 14 residues. CDR1 DFQATT and CDR2 SNEGSKA come from the germline V gene (reference sequence). The ends lost 0 bases at V and 3 bases at J; junction bases unmatched: 4. The CDR3 is CSARDAGGYYEQYF. The DNA of the CDR3 is TGCAGTGCTAGAGATGCGGGAGGTTACTACGAGCAGTACTTC.

The chain recombines TRBV29-1 with TRBJ2-7, with D uncertain. CDR1 is SQVTM, CDR2 ANQGSEA, per germline. V was clipped by 3 bases and J by 5 bases, with 11 bases between them. This CDR3 has 12 amino acids. Here the CDR3 DNA reads TGCAGCGTTGAGGGCCCCAATAACGAGCAGTACTTC. Residues: CSVEGPNNEQYF.

This clonotype has ten or more counts. The J gene is TRBJ2-1, the V gene TRBV7-8; D remains unclear. The germline gives CDR1 SGHVS, CDR2 FQNEAQ. With 8 bases removed from V and 5 bases from J, the gap between germline ends came to 16 bases. The CDR3 sequence is 14 residues long. The CDR3 DNA sequence: TGTGCCAGCTTATCTTCGGTCGGCGACAATGAGCAGTTCTTC. It codes for CASLSSVGDNEQFF.